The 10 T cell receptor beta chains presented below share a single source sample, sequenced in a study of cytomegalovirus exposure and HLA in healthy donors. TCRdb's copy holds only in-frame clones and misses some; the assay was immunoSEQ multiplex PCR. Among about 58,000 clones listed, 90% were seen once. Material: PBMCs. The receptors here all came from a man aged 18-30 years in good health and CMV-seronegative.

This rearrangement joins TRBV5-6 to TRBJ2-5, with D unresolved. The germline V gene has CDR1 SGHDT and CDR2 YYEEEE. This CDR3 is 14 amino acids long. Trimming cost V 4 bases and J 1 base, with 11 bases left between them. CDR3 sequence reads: CASSTFNGQETQYF. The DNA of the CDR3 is TGTGCCAGCAGCACTTTTAACGGCCAAGAGACCCAGTACTTC.

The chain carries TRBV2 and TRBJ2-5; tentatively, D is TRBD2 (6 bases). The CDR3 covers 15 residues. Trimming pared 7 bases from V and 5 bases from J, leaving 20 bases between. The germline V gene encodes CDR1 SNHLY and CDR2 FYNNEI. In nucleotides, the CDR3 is TGTGCCAGCAACGCCATGGGGGGTTATTGGGAGACCCAGTACTTC. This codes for CASNAMGGYWETQYF.

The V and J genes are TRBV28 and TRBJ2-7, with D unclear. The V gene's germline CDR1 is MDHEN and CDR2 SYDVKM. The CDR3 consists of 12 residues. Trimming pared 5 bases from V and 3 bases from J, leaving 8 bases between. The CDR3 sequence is CASSPPFYEQYF. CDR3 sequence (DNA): TGTGCCAGCAGTCCCCCATTCTACGAGCAGTACTTC.

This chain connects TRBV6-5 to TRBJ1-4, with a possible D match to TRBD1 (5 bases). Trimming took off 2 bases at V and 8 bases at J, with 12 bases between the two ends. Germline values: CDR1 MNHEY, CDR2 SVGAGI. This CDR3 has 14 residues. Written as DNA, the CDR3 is TGTGCCAGCAGTTACGCCGGCAGGGCGGAAAAACTGTTTTTT. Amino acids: CASSYAGRAEKLFF.

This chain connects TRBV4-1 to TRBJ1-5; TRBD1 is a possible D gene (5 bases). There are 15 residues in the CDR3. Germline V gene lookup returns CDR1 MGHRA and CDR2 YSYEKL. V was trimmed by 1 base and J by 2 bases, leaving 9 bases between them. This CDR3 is CASSQVPQGNQPQHF. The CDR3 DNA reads TGCGCCAGCAGCCAAGTCCCACAGGGCAATCAGCCCCAGCATTTT.

As DNA, the CDR3 is TGTGCCAGCAGCCACCTTAGGGACACCGAGGCCTACGAGCAGTACTTC. Translating it yields CASSHLRDTEAYEQYF. The chain has TRBV16 and TRBJ2-7, with D tentatively TRBD1 (6 bases). V was pared by 3 bases and J by 2 bases, with 17 bases between. This CDR3 region has 16 residues. The germline V gene encodes CDR1 KGHSY and CDR2 FQNENV.

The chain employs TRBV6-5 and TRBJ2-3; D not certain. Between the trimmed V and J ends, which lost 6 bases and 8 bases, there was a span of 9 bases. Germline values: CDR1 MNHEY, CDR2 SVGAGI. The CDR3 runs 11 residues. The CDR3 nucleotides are TGTGCCAGCAGCCTTGTCGGTACGCAGTATTTT. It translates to CASSLVGTQYF.

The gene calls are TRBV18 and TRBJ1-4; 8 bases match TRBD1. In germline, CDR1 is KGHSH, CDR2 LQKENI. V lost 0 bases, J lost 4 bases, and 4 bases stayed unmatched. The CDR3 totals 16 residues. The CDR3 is CASSPPRGQGNEKLFF. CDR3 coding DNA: TGTGCCAGCTCACCACCAAGAGGACAGGGTAATGAAAAACTGTTTTTT. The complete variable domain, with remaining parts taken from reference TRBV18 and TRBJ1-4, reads NAGVMQNPRHLVRRRGQEARLRCSPMKGHSHVYWYRQLPEEGLKFMVYLQKENIIDESGMPKERFSAEFPKEGPSILRIQQVVRGDSAAYFCASSPPRGQGNEKLFFGSGTQLSVL.

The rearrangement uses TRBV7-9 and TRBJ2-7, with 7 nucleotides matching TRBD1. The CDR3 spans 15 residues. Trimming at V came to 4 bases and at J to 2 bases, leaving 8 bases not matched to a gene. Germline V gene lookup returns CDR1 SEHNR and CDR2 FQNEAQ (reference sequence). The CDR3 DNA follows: TGTGCCAGCAGCTCCTCCGGACAGGACCCCTACGAGCAGTACTTC. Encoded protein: CASSSSGQDPYEQYF. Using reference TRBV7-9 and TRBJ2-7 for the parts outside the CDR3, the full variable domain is DTGVSQNPRHKITKRGQNVTFRCDPISEHNRLYWYRQTLGQGPEFLTYFQNEAQLEKSRLLSDRFSAERPKGSFSTLEIQRTEQGDSAMYLCASSSSGQDPYEQYFGPGTRLTVT.

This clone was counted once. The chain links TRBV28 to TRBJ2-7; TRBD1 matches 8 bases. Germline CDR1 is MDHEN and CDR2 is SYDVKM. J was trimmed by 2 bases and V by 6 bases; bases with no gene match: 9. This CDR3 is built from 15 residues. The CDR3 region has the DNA TGTGCCAGCAGCCAAGGGGGGACAGGCACCTACGAGCAGTACTTC. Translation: CASSQGGTGTYEQYF.